The clone carrying this TCR beta chain was recorded many times. The sample comes from a study of T cells in Graves' hyperthyroidism and ophthalmopathy. Researchers took RNA transcripts and amplified the TCR beta CDR3 regions from them. The TCR CDR3 was amplified in a first-round RT-PCR using the HTBI primer set. One entry per CDR3 protein results from TCRdb running MiXCR on the multiplex PCR reads. Of about 360,000 distinct CDR3 sequences in the sample, less than 15% were seen once. Germline CDR1 and CDR2: SGHVS and FQNEAQ. The V end was cut by 5 bases, the J end by 1 base, with 14 bases between. The CDR3 contains 15 residues.

Input material: blood. This clonotype was obtained from a woman aged 18-35 years with Graves' hyperthyroidism. The V call is TRBV7-8, the J call TRBJ2-5; D is undetermined. The CDR3 protein is CASSPRPASQETQYF. Written as DNA, the CDR3 is TGTGCCAGCAGCCCGCGACCAGCCAGCCAAGAGACCCAGTACTTC. Full variable domain (remainder filled in from reference TRBV7-8 and TRBJ2-5): GAGVSQSPRYKVAKRGQDVALRCDPISGHVSLFWYQQALGQGPEFLTYFQNEAQLDKSGLPSDRFFAERPEGSVSTLKIQRTQQEDSAVYLCASSPRPASQETQYFGPGTRLLVL.